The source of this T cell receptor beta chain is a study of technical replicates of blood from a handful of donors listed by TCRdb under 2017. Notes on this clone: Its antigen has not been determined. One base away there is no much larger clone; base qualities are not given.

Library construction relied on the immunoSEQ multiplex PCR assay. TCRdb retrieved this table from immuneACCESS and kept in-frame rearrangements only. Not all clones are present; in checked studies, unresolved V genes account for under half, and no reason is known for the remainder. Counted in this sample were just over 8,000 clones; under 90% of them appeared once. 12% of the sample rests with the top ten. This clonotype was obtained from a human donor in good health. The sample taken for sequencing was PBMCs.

In nucleotide form, the sequence is TGTGCCAGTAGTTCCTCCTCCGGAAACACCATATATTTT. Its coded protein is CASSSSSGNTIYF. The sequence links TRBV19 to TRBJ1-3, with the identity of the D gene unclear. CDR1 and CDR2, per the germline V gene (reference sequence), are LNHDA and SQIVND. From cysteine to phenylalanine, the CDR3 is 13 amino acids long. The entry retains the CDR3 DNA only, 39 bases that are in frame from base 1. V is reduced by 5 bases and J by 4 bases, leaving a spacing of 9 bases between them.